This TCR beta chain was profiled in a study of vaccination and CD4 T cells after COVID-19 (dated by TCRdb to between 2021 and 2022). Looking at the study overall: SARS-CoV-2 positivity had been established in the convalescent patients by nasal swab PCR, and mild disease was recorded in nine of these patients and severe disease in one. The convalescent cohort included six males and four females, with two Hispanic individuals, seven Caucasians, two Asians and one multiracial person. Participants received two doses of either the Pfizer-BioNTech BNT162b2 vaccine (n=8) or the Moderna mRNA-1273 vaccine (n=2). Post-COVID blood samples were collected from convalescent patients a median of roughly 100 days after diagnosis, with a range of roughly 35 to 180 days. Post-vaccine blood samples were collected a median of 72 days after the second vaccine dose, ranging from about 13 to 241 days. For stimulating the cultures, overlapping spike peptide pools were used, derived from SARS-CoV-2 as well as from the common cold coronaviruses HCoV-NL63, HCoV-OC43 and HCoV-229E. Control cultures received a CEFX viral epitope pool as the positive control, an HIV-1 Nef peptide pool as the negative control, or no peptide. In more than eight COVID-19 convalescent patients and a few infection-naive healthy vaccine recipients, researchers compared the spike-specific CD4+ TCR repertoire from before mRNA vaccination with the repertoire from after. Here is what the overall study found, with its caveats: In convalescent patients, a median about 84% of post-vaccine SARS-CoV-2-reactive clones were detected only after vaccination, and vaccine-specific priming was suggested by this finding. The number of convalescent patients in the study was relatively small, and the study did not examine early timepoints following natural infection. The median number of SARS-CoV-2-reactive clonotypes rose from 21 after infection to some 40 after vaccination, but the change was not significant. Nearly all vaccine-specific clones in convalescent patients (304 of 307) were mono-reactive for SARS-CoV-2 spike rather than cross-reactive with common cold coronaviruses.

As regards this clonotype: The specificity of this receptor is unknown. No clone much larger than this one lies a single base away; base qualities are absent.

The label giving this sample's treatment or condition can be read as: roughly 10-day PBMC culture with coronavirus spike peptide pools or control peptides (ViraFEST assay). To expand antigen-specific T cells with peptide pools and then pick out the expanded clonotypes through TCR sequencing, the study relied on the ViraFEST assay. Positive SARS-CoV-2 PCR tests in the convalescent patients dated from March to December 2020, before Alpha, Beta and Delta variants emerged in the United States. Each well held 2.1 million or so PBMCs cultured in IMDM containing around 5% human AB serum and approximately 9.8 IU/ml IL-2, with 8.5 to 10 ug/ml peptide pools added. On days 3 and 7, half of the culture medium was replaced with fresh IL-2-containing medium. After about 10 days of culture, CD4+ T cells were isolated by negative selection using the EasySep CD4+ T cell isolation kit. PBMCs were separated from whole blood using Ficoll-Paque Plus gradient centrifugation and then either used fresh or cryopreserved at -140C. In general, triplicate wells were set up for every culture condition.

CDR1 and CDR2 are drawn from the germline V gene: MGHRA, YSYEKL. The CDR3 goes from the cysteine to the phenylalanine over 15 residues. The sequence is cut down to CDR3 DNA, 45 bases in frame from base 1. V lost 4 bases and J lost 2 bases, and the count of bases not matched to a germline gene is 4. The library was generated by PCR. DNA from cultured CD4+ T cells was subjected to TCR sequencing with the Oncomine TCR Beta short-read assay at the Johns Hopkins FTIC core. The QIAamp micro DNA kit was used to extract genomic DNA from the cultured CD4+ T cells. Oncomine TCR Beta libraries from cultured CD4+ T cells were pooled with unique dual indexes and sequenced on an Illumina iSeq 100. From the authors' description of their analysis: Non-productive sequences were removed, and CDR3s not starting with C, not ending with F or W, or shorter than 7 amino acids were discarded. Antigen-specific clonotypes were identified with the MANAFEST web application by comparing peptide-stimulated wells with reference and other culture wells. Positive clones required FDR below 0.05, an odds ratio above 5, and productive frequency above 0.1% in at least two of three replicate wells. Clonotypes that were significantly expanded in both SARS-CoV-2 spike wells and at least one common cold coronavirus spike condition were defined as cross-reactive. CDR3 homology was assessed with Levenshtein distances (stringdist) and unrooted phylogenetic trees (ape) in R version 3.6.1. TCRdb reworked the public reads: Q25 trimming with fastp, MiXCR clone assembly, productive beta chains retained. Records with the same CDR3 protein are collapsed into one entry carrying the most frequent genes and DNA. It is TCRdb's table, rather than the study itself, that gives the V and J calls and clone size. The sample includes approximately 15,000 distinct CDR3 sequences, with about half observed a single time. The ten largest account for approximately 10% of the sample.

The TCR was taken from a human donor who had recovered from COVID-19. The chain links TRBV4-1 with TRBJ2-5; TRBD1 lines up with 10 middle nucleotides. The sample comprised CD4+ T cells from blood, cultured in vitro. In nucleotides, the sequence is TGCGCCAGCAGCCGGGACAGGGGTTTTCAAGAGACCCAGTACTTC. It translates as CASSRDRGFQETQYF.